Sequencing of this T cell receptor (beta chain) was carried out in a study of T cell responses to AZD1222 COVID-19 vaccine. V was shortened by 2 bases and J by 7 bases, with 18 bases between the two germline ends. The germline CDR1 and CDR2 sequences are MNHNS and SASEGT. The CDR3 spans 17 residues. Method: immunoSEQ multiplex PCR; TCRdb's copy keeps in-frame clones and lacks some. The table lists around 110,000 clones, about 90% of them singletons. The input for sequencing was peripheral blood, taken on day 0 of AZD1222 vaccination. This TCR came from an adult in good health. The rearrangement uses TRBV6-1 and TRBJ1-6; tentatively, D is TRBD1 (5 bases). CDR3 DNA sequence: TGTGCCAGCAGTGAAATTGTGGCAGGGTGGGCGAATTCACCCCTCCACTTT. Translating gives CASSEIVAGWANSPLHF.